The T cell receptor (beta chain) under discussion was sequenced for a study of blood T cell repertoires in COVID-19. Study as a whole: COVID-19 samples collected from the United States, Italy and Spain covered acute and convalescent phases. In each case, the material was cDNA or gDNA derived from T cells, B-cell-depleted T cells, or PBMCs.

With 5 bases removed from V and 10 bases from J, the gap between germline ends came to 27 bases. This CDR3 is built from 18 residues. The V gene's germline CDR1 is SGHTA and CDR2 FQGNSA. Per the original methods: Amplification of reference gene primers provided the estimated nucleated cell counts. Assay: immunoSEQ multiplex PCR; the TCRdb copy retains only in-frame clones and omits some. V and J calls and clone size come straight from that table; D and trimming were deduced from the DNA. The profile covers about 250,000 clones, with just under 85% appearing a single time and nearly 9% taken by the ten largest.

The sequenced material came from peripheral blood. The receptor's source is a man at least 80 years old with acute or convalescent COVID-19. This chain connects TRBV7-2 to TRBJ1-6; D perhaps matches TRBD1 (5 bases). The CDR3 loop is CASSPLTAGWMINSPLHF. The CDR3 DNA reads as TGTGCCAGCAGCCCCTTAACGGCAGGGTGGATGATTAACTCACCCCTCCACTTT.